This T cell receptor beta chain was sequenced in a study of blood T cell repertoires in COVID-19. Study-wide background: The United States, Italy and Spain were the sources of the acute and convalescent COVID-19 samples. PBMCs, B-cell-depleted T cells, or T cells provided the cDNA or gDNA that made up the material.

Here immunoSEQ multiplex PCR was the method, and the copy in TCRdb shows in-frame clones only, minus some. The table has 430,000 or so clones, 70% to 90% seen once. CDR1 and CDR2 (germline): LGHNA, YNFKEQ. The CDR3 runs 14 residues. Losses at the gene ends were 4 bases for V and 7 bases for J; bases not matched to a gene: 6. This clonotype originated in a man younger than 35 with COVID-19, enrolled during active disease. Sequencing was performed on peripheral blood. The chain is built from TRBV4-2 and TRBJ2-1; 8 bases are a match to TRBD1. The CDR3 protein is CASSLGTGPNEQFF. The CDR3 coding sequence is TGTGCCAGCAGCCTCGGGACAGGCCCAAATGAGCAGTTCTTC.